This TCR beta chain was identified in a study of T cells in Graves' hyperthyroidism and ophthalmopathy (dated by TCRdb to between 2018 and 2021). Turning to the overall study: Peripheral blood was sampled at the time of initial diagnosis, prior to any treatment. In addition, the study compared T-cell repertoires in thyroid tissue and in blood from roughly 6 Graves' hyperthyroidism patients. TCR V-J signatures able to tell the groups apart were searched for in a discovery cohort of 90 to 100 patients, of whom 43 had Graves' ophthalmopathy and about 60 had stable Graves' hyperthyroidism. An independent validation cohort of around 19 hyperthyroidism patients and some 15 patients who later progressed to ophthalmopathy tested prospective prediction of ophthalmopathy. The approximately 98 discovery patients were randomly divided into training and test sets at a 7:3 ratio. The paper reports TCR Vbeta CDR3 sequencing of approximately 130 peripheral blood samples: under 45 ophthalmopathy, fewer than 80 hyperthyroidism and some 17 progressor patients. After blood sampling, hyperthyroidism patients were treated with methimazole at a starting dose of 30 mg daily, and ophthalmopathy patients were treated with high-dose intravenous methylprednisolone. General findings and caveats noted by the study authors: A 13 V-J signature model separated ophthalmopathy from stable hyperthyroidism, with 87.88% sensitivity and about 81% specificity in cross-validation and 80%/75% in testing. Most expanded thyroid clonotypes (frequency above 0.001) were also found in blood, which suggests that blood repertoires may mirror thyroid immune responses. In validation, the model predicted progression to ophthalmopathy with roughly 66% sensitivity and around 72% specificity, a median of about six months before onset. No statistical method was used to set the sample size in advance, and investigators knew the group allocation.

Amplification of TCR beta CDR3 regions was carried out from RNA transcripts. For the first round of RT-PCR on the TCR CDR3, the HTBI primer set was used together with the Qiagen OneStep RT-PCR kit. The libraries were constructed in a second round of multiplex PCR and then size-selected and purified. The libraries were sequenced on an Illumina HiSeq2000 using paired-end 100 bp reads. On the study's bioinformatics: Raw data were processed with SOAPnuke, discarding reads with adapters, uncalled bases, mean Phred below 15, or no exact constant-primer or identifier match. COPE v1.2.5 was used to merge the high-quality paired reads, and each unique nucleotide sequence was defined as a clonotype. MiTCR v1.1 was used to align the clonotypes against IMGT TRBV, TRBD and TRBJ reference segments. The analysis included only V-J combinations with a frequency above 0.0001, which together covered around 99% of the repertoires. The TCS score was defined as F50 (clonal expansion) divided by E x V (chaos), with BLOSUM62-based TCRdist calculated between CDR3 peptides within each V-J. Welch's t-statistics and random forest reduced around 550 V-J features to 13, which were used in a naive Bayes classifier (R e1071). The public reads were reprocessed in TCRdb via fastp at Q25 and MiXCR, keeping in-frame beta chains. All rows with the same CDR3 protein become a single entry with the most common DNA and genes. TCRdb's processing, not the authors' own work, is the source of the V and J calls. Across this sample there are around 700,000 distinct CDR3 sequences, with 18% seen only once. Over 15% of the sample is in the top ten clones.

Note on this clonotype: Its antigen has not been determined. Base qualities are not at hand, and no much larger clone is one base apart.

Hyperthyroidism patients were aged 18 to 65 years and newly diagnosed, with disease duration of less than 2 months. The study excluded patients with uncontrolled infections, other autoimmune diseases, pregnancy or lactation. Clinical symptoms, serum thyroxine and TRAb, thyroid ultrasound, and orbital computed tomography formed the basis for the diagnoses. Blood from progressor patients was drawn when they were first diagnosed with hyperthyroidism, before any ophthalmopathy symptoms appeared. PBMCs were isolated from about 10 ml of fresh peripheral blood by Ficoll-Paque density gradient centrifugation. Progressor patients were first diagnosed with Graves' hyperthyroidism and then developed ophthalmopathy during follow-up. Trizol reagent was used to extract total RNA, and RNA quality was then checked on an Agilent 2100 Bioanalyzer. V is reduced by 2 bases and J by 7 bases, leaving a spacing of 6 bases between them. Based on the germline V gene, the CDR1 and CDR2 sequences are ENHRY and SYGVKD. The CDR3 measures 12 amino acids from cysteine to phenylalanine. This entry keeps only the CDR3 DNA: 36 bases, framed from base 1.

The receptor was derived from a woman aged 45-59 years with Graves' hyperthyroidism that later progressed to Graves' ophthalmopathy. The sample taken for sequencing was blood. The chain uses TRBV10-3 and TRBJ2-1, with the D segment identity uncertain. The CDR3 amino acid sequence is: CAISEPGNEQFF. The DNA sequence is as follows: TGTGCCATCAGTGAGCCCGGGAATGAGCAGTTCTTC.